This is a list of T cell receptor beta chains from one sample in a study of shared clonotypes between healthy human individuals. Some clones are missing from TCRdb's copy, which holds only in-frame ones; the method was immunoSEQ multiplex PCR. The data show 2 million or so clones, approximately 95% seen once. Sequencing was done on a sample of naive CD4+ T cells sorted from blood. The source of these receptors is a man younger than 35 in good health. CDR3s include the opening cysteine and the closing phenylalanine or tryptophan. The order of the fields is D gene, J gene, V gene, clone size, CDR3 DNA, CDR3 protein. D genes are given only for firm matches. Clone size is shown for a subset of rows, as once, few, many or a class of expanded clone.

TRBD1	TRBJ2-7	TRBV10-2	NA	TGCGCCAGCGTGACAGGGTACGAGCAGTACTTC	CASVTGYEQYF
TRBD1	TRBJ2-7	TRBV6-5	NA	TGTGCCAGCAGCCCTGGAACGACAGGGGGTGGCGAGCAGTACTTC	CASSPGTTGGGEQYF
TRBD2	TRBJ2-3	TRBV25-1	NA	TGTGCCAGCAGTGAATACAGCGGGGGGACCACAGATACGCAGTATTTT	CASSEYSGGTTDTQYF
NA	TRBJ1-1	TRBV28	NA	TGTGCCAGCAGTTTTAGCCGGGGGATGAACACTGAAGCTTTCTTT	CASSFSRGMNTEAFF
NA	TRBJ1-5	TRBV5-1	few	TGCGCCAGCAGCTTGTCCGGGGATCAGCCCCAGCATTTT	CASSLSGDQPQHF
NA	TRBJ2-1	TRBV9	NA	TGTGCCAGCAGCGGGAGGGACAGCCCCTCCTACAATGAGCAGTTCTTC	CASSGRDSPSYNEQFF
NA	TRBJ2-4	TRBV10-3	NA	TGTGCCATCGGGTCGGGGAGGGGGAGCATTCAGTACTTC	CAIGSGRGSIQYF
NA	TRBJ2-6	TRBV6-6	NA	TGTGCCAGCCGGAGCTCTGGGGCCAACGTCCTGACTTTC	CASRSSGANVLTF
TRBD1	TRBJ1-2	TRBV6-5	NA	TGTGCCAGCATCTCAAGGGGGCTGTGGGGCTACACCTTC	CASISRGLWGYTF
NA	TRBJ1-2	TRBV5-6	once	TGTGCCAGCAGTGGTTATTATGGCTACACCTTC	CASSGYYGYTF
NA	TRBJ2-3	TRBV6-5	once	TGTGCCAGCAGTTACTTCGGACTGCCTTCGGGAGATACGCAGTATTTT	CASSYFGLPSGDTQYF
TRBD2	TRBJ2-5	TRBV5-1	NA	TGCGCCAGCAGCTTGGAGGCGGGAGCAGCGGAGACCCAGTACTTC	CASSLEAGAAETQYF
NA	TRBJ1-2	TRBV5-6	NA	TGTGCCAGCAGCTTGGACCGGCAGGGCTGGGATGGCTACACCTTC	CASSLDRQGWDGYTF
NA	TRBJ2-6	TRBV5-1	NA	TGCGCCAGCAGCTTAAGCGTCTCTGGGGCCAACGTCCTGACTTTC	CASSLSVSGANVLTF
NA	TRBJ1-4	TRBV19	NA	TGTGCCAGTAGTCCCAAGGGGTATGAAAAACTGTTTTTT	CASSPKGYEKLFF
NA	TRBJ2-7	TRBV27	NA	TGTGCCAGCAGTTTTCCCGGGACACCCCTACAGCAGTACTTC	CASSFPGTPLQQYF
NA	TRBJ2-7	TRBV5-1	NA	TGCGCCAGCAGCATAGACAGTAGCCCCTACGAGCAGTACTTC	CASSIDSSPYEQYF
NA	TRBJ2-1	TRBV6-6	NA	TGTGCCAGCACCCCTGGGCCCTCCTACAATGAGCAGTTCTTC	CASTPGPSYNEQFF
NA	TRBJ2-5	TRBV11-3	once	TGTGCCAGCAGCTTACGGGGAGGAGAGACCCAGTACTTC	CASSLRGGETQYF
NA	TRBJ2-7	TRBV19	NA	TGTGCCAGTAGTATTGGACCCGGGACAACCTACGAGCAGTACTTC	CASSIGPGTTYEQYF
NA	TRBJ2-3	TRBV16	NA	TGTGCCAGCAGCCAAAGTAGAGAACTCACAGATACGCAGTATTTT	CASSQSRELTDTQYF
NA	TRBJ2-5	TRBV18	NA	TGTGCCAGCTCACCTGGTGGGGGAGGAGAGACCCAGTACTTC	CASSPGGGGETQYF
NA	TRBJ2-7	TRBV4-1	NA	TGCGCCAGCAGCCAAGTAATTCAAGGCAGCTCCTACGAGCAGTACTTC	CASSQVIQGSSYEQYF
TRBD2	TRBJ2-3	TRBV4-1	few	TGCGCCAGCAGCCAAGAATGGGGGGGGACGCAGTATTTT	CASSQEWGGTQYF
NA	TRBJ2-5	TRBV28	once	TGTGCCAGCACTCGGTCCGGACTTTCTGTTCAAGAGACCCAGTACTTC	CASTRSGLSVQETQYF
NA	TRBJ1-1	TRBV7-2	NA	TGTGCCAGCAGCTTAGTCCAGGGAGTGAACACTGAAGCTTTCTTT	CASSLVQGVNTEAFF
NA	TRBJ1-1	TRBV7-9	NA	TGTGCCAGCAGCTTATTTTCCACTGAAGCTTTCTTT	CASSLFSTEAFF
TRBD1	TRBJ1-3	TRBV7-3	NA	TGTGCCAGCAGCTTATACGGGCCGCCAGGGGGTTCTGGAAACACCATATATTTT	CASSLYGPPGGSGNTIYF
NA	TRBJ2-5	TRBV5-1	NA	TGCGCCAGCAGCGATAACAGGGTAGAGACCCAGTACTTC	CASSDNRVETQYF
TRBD2	TRBJ2-7	TRBV10-3	NA	TGTGCCATCGGGACTAGCGAGAGGGGATCCTCCTACGAGCAGTACTTC	CAIGTSERGSSYEQYF
NA	TRBJ1-1	TRBV11-2	once	TGTGCCAGCAGTCCATACGGGGGACAGAACACTGAAGCTTTCTTT	CASSPYGGQNTEAFF
NA	TRBJ1-2	TRBV6-1	NA	TGTGCCAGCAGGGGTTCAGCTACCTGGCAGGGCTACACCTTC	CASRGSATWQGYTF
NA	TRBJ1-5	TRBV28	NA	TGTGCCAGCAGTTTAGTTAGTCAGCCCCAGCATTTT	CASSLVSQPQHF
NA	TRBJ1-5	TRBV6-1	NA	TGTGCCAGCAATATCCCATCGGGTGGCAATCAGCCCCAGCATTTT	CASNIPSGGNQPQHF
TRBD1	TRBJ2-7	TRBV29-1	NA	TGCAGCGCCCGACAGGGGACGGACGAGCAGTACTTC	CSARQGTDEQYF
TRBD1	TRBJ2-7	TRBV5-4	NA	TGTGCCAGCAGCTCGGAGGGACAGGGGCAAAACTCGGCCTCCTACGAGCAGTACTTC	CASSSEGQGQNSASYEQYF
NA	TRBJ2-3	TRBV19	NA	TGTGCCAGTAAAACCAGGGGGGGACTTGGGACAGATACGCAGTATTTT	CASKTRGGLGTDTQYF
NA	TRBJ1-2	TRBV6-5	once	TGTGCCAGCAGTGGCGGACGGCTAACTAGGGGCTACACCTTC	CASSGGRLTRGYTF